This TCR beta chain stems from a study of T cells in Graves' hyperthyroidism and ophthalmopathy. What was amplified from RNA transcripts were TCR beta CDR3 regions. Primed by the HTBI set, a first-round RT-PCR was run on the TCR CDR3. MiXCR was run by TCRdb on the multiplex PCR reads, yielding one entry per CDR3 protein. The sample includes roughly 740,000 distinct CDR3 sequences, 16% seen only once; the top ten take approximately 8.4%. Per the germline V gene, CDR1 is SGHNT and CDR2 is YENEEA. V was pared by 5 bases and J by 5 bases, with 27 bases between. The CDR3 is 18 amino acids. The V gene is TRBV11-3, the J gene TRBJ1-1; possible D gene TRBD1, 6 bases. The TCR was taken from a man in his late teens or twenties with Graves' hyperthyroidism. The specimen sequenced was blood. This CDR3 is CASSRTEGGSIGYTEAFF. CDR3 nucleotide sequence: TGTGCCAGCAGCCGAACAGAGGGGGGGTCCATCGGATATACTGAAGCTTTCTTT. Full variable domain (rest looked up from reference TRBV11-3 and TRBJ1-1): EAGVVQSPRYKIIEKKQPVAFWCNPISGHNTLYWYLQNLGQGPELLIRYENEEAVDDSQLPKDRFSAERLKGVDSTLKIQPAELGDSAVYLCASSRTEGGSIGYTEAFFGQGTRLTVV.